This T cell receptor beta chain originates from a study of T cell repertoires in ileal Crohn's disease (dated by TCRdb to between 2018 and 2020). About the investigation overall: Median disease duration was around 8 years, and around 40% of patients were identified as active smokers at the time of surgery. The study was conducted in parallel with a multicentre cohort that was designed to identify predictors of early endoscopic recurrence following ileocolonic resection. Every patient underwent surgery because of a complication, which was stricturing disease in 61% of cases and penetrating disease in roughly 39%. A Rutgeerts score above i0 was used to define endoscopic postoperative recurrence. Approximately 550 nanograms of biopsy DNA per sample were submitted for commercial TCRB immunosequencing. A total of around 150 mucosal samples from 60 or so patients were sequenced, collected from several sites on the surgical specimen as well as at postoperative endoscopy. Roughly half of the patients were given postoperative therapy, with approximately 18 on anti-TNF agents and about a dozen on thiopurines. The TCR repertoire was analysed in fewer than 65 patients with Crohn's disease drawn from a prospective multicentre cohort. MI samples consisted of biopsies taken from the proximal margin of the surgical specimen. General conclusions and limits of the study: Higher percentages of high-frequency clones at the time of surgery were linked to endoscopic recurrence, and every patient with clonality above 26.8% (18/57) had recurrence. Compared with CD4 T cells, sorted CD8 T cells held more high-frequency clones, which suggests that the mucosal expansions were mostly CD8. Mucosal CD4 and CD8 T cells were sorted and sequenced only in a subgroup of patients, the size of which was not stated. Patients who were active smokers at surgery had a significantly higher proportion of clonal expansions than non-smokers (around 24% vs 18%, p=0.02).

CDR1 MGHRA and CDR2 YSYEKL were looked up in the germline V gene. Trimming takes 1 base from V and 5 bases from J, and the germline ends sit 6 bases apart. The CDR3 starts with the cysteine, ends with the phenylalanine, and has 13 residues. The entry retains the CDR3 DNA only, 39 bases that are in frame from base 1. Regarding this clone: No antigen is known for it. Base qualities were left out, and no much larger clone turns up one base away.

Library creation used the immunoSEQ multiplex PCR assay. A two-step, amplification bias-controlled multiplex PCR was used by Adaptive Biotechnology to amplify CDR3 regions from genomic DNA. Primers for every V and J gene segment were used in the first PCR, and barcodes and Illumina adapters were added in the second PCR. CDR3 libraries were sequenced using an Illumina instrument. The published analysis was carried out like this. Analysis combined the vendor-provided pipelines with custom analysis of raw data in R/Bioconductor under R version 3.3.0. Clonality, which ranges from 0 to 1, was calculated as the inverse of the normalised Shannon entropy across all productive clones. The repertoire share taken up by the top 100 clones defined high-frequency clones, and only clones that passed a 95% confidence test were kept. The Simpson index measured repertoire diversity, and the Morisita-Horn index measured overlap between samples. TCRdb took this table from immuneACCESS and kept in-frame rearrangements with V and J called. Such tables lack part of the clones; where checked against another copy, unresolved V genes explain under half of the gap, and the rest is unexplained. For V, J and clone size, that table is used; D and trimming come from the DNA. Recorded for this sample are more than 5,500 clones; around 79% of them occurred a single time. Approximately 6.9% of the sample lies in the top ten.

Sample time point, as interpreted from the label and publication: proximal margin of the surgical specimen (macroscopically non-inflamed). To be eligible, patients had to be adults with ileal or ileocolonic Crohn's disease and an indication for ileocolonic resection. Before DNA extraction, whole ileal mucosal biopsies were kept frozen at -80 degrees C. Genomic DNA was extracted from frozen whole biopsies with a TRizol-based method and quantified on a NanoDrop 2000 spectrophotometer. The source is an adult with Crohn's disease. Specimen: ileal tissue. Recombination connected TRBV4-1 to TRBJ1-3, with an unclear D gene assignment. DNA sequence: TGCGCCAGCAGCCAAGCAGAAAGAAACACCATATATTTT. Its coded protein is CASSQAERNTIYF.